The text below deals with one T cell receptor (beta chain). Its matching antigen is unknown. V was pared by 8 bases and J by 4 bases, with 11 bases of the junction left unmatched. Germline CDR1 reads GTSNPN; CDR2 reads SVGIG (reference sequence). The CDR3 has 15 residues. This entry comes from a study of beta chain features in type 1 diabetes. Broader study findings: The VDJ junctions of type 1 diabetes patients carried fewer insertions and more deletions. Compared to healthy donors, patients appeared to have naive, central memory and Treg TCRB repertoires that were more alike.

On average, the one heparinised blood draw given by each donor was 90 to 150 mL. Investigators reverse transcribed all isolated RNA, so they sequenced expressed TCRB transcripts. Here immunoSEQ multiplex PCR was the method, and the copy in TCRdb shows in-frame clones only, minus some. The sample includes roughly 250,000 clones, over 8.5% of them seen just once. The rearrangement links TRBV30 to TRBJ2-2; TRBD2 matches 9 bases. Sequenced material: naive CD4+ T cells from blood. The sequence was collected from a woman younger than 30 in good health. CDR3 protein: CAVGSSGSVTGELFF. CDR3 bases: TGTGCCGTCGGGAGTAGCGGGAGCGTCACCGGGGAGCTGTTTTTT.